The sequence of this T cell receptor (beta chain) was determined in a study of T cell responses to AZD1222 COVID-19 vaccine. In the case of this clone: Its antigen is as yet unknown.

The CDR3 has 13 amino acids. Germline assignment: CDR1 SGHNT and CDR2 YENEEA. Trimming shortened V by 2 bases and J by 5 bases, and 7 bases separated the two germline ends. General study findings and limits: Clonal diversity may have been underestimated, and the donors were mostly white British, with more females than males.

Repertoires were generated with immunoSEQ multiplex PCR, while TCRdb's copy carries only in-frame clones and drops some. The sample holds around 100,000 clones, approximately 96% seen once. The source is an adult in good health. V gene TRBV11-3 combines with J gene TRBJ2-1; weak D call: TRBD1 (5 bases). This material consisted of peripheral blood, taken on day 0 of AZD1222 vaccination. The DNA of the CDR3 is TGTGCCAGCAGCTTAAGCAGGGACAATGAGCAGTTCTTC. It yields the protein CASSLSRDNEQFF. The complete variable domain, with remaining parts taken from reference TRBV11-3 and TRBJ2-1, reads EAGVVQSPRYKIIEKKQPVAFWCNPISGHNTLYWYLQNLGQGPELLIRYENEEAVDDSQLPKDRFSAERLKGVDSTLKIQPAELGDSAVYLCASSLSRDNEQFFGPGTRLTVL.